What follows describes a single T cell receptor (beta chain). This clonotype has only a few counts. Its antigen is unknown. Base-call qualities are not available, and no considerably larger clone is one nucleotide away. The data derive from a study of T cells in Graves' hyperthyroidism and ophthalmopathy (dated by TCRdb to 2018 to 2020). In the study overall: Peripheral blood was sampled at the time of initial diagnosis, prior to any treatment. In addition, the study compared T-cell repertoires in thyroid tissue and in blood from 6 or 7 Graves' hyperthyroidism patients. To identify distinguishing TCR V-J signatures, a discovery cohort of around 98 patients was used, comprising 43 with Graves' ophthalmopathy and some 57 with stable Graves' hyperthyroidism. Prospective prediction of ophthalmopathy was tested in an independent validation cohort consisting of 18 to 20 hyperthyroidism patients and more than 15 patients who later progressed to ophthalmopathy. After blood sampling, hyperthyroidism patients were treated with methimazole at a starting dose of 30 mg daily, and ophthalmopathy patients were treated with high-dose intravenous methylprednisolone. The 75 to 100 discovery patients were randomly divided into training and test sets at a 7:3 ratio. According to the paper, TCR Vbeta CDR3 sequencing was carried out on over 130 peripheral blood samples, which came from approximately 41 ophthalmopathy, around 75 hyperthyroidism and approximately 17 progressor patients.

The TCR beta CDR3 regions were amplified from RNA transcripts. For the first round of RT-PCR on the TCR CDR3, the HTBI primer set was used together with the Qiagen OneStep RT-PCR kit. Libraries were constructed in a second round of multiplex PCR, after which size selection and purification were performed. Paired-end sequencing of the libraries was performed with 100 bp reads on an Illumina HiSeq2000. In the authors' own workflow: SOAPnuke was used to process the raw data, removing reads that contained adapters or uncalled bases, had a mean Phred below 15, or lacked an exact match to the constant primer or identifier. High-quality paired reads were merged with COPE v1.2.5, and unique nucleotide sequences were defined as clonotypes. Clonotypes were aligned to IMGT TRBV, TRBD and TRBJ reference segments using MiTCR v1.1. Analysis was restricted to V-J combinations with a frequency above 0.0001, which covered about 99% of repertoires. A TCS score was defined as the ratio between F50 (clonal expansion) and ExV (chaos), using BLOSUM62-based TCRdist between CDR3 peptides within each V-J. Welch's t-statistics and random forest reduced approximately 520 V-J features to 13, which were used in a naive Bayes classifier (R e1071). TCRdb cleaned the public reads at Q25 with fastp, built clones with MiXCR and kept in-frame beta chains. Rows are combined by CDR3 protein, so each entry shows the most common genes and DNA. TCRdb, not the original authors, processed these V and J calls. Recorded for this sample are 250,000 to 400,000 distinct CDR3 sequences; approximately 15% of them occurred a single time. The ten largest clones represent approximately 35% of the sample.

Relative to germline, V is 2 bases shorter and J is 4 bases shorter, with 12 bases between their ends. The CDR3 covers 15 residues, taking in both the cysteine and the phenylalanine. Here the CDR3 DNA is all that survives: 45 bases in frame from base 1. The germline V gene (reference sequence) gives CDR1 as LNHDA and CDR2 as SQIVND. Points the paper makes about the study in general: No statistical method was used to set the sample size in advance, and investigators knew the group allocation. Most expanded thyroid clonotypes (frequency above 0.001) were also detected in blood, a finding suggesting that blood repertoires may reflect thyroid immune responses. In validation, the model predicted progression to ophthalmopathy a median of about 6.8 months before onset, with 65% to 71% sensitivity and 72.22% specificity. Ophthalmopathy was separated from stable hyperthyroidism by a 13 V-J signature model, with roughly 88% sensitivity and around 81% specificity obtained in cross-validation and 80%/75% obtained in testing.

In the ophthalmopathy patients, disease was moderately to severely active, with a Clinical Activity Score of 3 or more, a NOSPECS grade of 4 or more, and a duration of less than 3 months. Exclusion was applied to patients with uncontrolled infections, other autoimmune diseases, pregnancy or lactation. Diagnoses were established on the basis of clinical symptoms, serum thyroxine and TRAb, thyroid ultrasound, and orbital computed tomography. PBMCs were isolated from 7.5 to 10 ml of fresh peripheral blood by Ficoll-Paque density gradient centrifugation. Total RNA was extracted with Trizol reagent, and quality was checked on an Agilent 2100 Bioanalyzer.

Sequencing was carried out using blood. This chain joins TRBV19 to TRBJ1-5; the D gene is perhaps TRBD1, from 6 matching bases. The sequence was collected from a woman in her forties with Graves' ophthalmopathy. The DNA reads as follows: TGTGCCAGTAGTATATCGAGGGGGGCTAATCAGCCCCAGCATTTT. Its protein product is CASSISRGANQPQHF. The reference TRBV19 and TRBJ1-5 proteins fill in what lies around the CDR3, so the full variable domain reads DGGITQSPKYLFRKEGQNVTLSCEQNLNHDAMYWYRQDPGQGLRLIYYSQIVNDFQKGDIAEGYSVSREKKESFPLTVTSAQKNPTAFYLCASSISRGANQPQHFGDGTRLSIL.